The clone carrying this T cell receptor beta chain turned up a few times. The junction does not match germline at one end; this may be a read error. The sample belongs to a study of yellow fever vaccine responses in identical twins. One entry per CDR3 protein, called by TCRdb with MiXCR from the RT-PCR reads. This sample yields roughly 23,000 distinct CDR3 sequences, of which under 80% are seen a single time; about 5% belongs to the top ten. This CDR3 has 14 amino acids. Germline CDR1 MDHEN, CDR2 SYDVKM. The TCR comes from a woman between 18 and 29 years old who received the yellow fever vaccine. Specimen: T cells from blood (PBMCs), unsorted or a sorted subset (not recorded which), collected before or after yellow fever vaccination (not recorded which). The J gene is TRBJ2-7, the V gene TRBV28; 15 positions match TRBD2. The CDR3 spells CASSPGLAGGVPIF. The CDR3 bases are TGTGCCAGCAGCCCAGGACTAGCGGGAGGGGTCCCAATCTTC. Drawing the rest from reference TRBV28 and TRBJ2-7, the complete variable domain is DVKVTQSSRYLVKRTGEKVFLECVQDMDHENMFWYRQDPGLGLRLIYFSYDVKMKEKGDIPEGYSVSREKKERFSLILESASTNQTSMYLCASSPGLAGGVPIFGPGTRLTVT.